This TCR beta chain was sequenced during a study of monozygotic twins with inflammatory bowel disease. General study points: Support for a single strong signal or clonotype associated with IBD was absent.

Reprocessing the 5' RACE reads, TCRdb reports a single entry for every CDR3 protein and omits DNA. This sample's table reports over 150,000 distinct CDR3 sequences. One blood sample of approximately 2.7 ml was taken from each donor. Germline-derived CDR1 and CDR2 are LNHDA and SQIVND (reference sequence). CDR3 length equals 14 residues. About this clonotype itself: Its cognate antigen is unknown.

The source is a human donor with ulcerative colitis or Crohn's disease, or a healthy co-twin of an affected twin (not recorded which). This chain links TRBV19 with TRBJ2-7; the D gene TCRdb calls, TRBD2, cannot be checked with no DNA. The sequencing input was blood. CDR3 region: CASSTGPDHYEQYF.